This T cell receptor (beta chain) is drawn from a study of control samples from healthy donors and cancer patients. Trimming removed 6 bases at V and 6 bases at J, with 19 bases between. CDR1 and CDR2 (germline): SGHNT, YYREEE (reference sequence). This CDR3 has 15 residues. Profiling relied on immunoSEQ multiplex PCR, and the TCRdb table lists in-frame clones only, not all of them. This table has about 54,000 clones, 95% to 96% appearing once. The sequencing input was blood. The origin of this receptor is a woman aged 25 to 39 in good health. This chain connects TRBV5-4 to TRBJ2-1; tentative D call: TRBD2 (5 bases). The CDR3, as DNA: TGTGCCAGCACCCCGGAGGAGTGGAGTTCCAATGAGCAGTTCTTC. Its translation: CASTPEEWSSNEQFF.